This T cell receptor (beta chain) was obtained from a study of post-analysis software for immune sequencing data. Findings of the study overall: Roughly 5 TRBV segments, including TRBV5-6, TRBV5-1 and TRBV20-1, were more frequent in patients than controls.

To note about this clonotype: What it binds is unknown.

The CDR3 is 15 residues long. After removal of 5 bases from V and 15 bases from J, the junction contained 15 bases not matched to a gene. Germline CDR1 reads KGHDR; CDR2 reads SFDVKD. TCR beta cDNA libraries had unique molecular identifiers. From about 0.98 to 11 million T cells, 400,000 to 600,000 cDNA molecules were obtained. In TCRdb, the PCR reads were re-called with MiXCR into one record per CDR3 protein. The sample shows around 770,000 distinct CDR3 sequences, 46% of them seen only once. The chain couples TRBV24-1 to TRBJ2-1; 10 nucleotides match TRBD2. The sequenced sample was blood. This receptor was obtained from a girl aged 5-17 years with multiple sclerosis. The chain's CDR3 is CATSGPGLAPKRLFF. The CDR3, as DNA: TGTGCCACCAGTGGACCGGGACTAGCGCCAAAGCGGTTGTTCTTC.